Given below is one T cell receptor beta chain in context. There are 12 residues in the CDR3. Trimming took 0 bases from V and 4 from J, leaving 4 bases between them. Germline CDR1 is SGHNT and CDR2 is YENEEA. The data derive from a study of blood T cell repertoires in COVID-19. At the level of the study: The analysed material was cDNA or gDNA that came from T cells, B-cell-depleted T cells, or PBMCs.

Repertoires were generated with immunoSEQ multiplex PCR, while TCRdb's copy carries only in-frame clones and drops some. The top ten hold approximately 1.4% of the sample, which has 150,000 to 200,000 clones, around 83% seen once. The sequence was obtained from a human donor in a cohort sampled during active COVID-19. The sequencing sample was made of peripheral blood. The V call is TRBV11-3, the J call TRBJ2-7; no reliable D call. As DNA, the CDR3 is TGTGCCAGCAGCTTAGATCTATACGAGCAGTACTTC. Its protein product is CASSLDLYEQYF.